This entry describes one T cell receptor beta chain. This sample was included in a study of control samples from healthy donors and cancer patients. V gave up 0 bases and J gave up 0 bases, with 12 bases separating them. The length of the CDR3 is 17 residues. Germline CDR1 is LGHNA and CDR2 is YSLEER. Method: immunoSEQ multiplex PCR; TCRdb's copy keeps in-frame clones and lacks some. The repertoire has about 110,000 clones, 88% of them found once; the top ten carry around 3.5%. The source is a woman aged 60-75 years with lung cancer. The sequencing sample was made of PBMCs. This chain links TRBV4-3 with TRBJ1-3; unclear D gene. CDR3 in amino acids: CASSQEVKGYSGNTIYF. The CDR3 nucleotides read TGCGCCAGCAGCCAAGAGGTCAAAGGGTACTCTGGAAACACCATATATTTT.